This T cell receptor beta chain was recovered during a study of T cells in Graves' hyperthyroidism and ophthalmopathy (dated by TCRdb to about 2019). With regard to the full study: Peripheral blood was sampled at the time of initial diagnosis, prior to any treatment. Prospective prediction of ophthalmopathy was tested in an independent validation cohort consisting of roughly 20 hyperthyroidism patients and some 15 patients who later progressed to ophthalmopathy. Once sampling was done, hyperthyroidism patients were given methimazole at a starting dose of 30 mg daily, whereas ophthalmopathy patients were given high-dose intravenous methylprednisolone. TCR Vbeta CDR3 sequencing of roughly 140 peripheral blood samples (under 45 ophthalmopathy, roughly 72 hyperthyroidism and roughly 17 progressor patients) is reported in the paper. The study also compared thyroid tissue and blood T-cell repertoires from roughly 6 Graves' hyperthyroidism patients. For training and testing, the roughly 100 patients in the discovery cohort were randomly divided in a 7:3 ratio. A discovery cohort of about a hundred patients, 43 with Graves' ophthalmopathy and approximately 57 with stable Graves' hyperthyroidism, was used to find distinguishing TCR V-J signatures.

Ophthalmopathy patients had moderately to severely active disease, with a Clinical Activity Score of 3 or more, a NOSPECS grade of 4 or more, and a disease duration of less than 3 months. The study excluded patients with uncontrolled infections, other autoimmune diseases, pregnancy or lactation. Diagnoses relied on clinical symptoms, serum thyroxine and TRAb, thyroid ultrasound and orbital computed tomography. PBMCs were isolated from about 9 ml of fresh peripheral blood by Ficoll-Paque density gradient centrifugation. Total RNA was extracted with Trizol reagent, and quality was checked on an Agilent 2100 Bioanalyzer. From cysteine to phenylalanine, the CDR3 is 14 amino acids long. Solely the CDR3 DNA is kept, with 42 bases framed from the first base. CDR1 SQVTM and CDR2 ANQGSEA were looked up in the germline V gene. V was cut back by 3 bases and J by 4 bases, leaving a gap of 13 bases between them.

With regard to this clonotype: Its antigen specificity is not known. Base qualities are not recorded, but no much larger clone differs from it by a single base.

What the research found in general, with its limitations: In cross-validation, a model built on a 13 V-J signature told ophthalmopathy apart from stable hyperthyroidism with over 85% sensitivity and roughly 83% specificity, and in testing the same model reached 80%/75%. No statistical method was used to set the sample size in advance, and investigators knew the group allocation. During validation, the model predicted progression to ophthalmopathy a median of around 6 months ahead of onset, with around 71% sensitivity and around 73% specificity. Most expanded thyroid clonotypes (frequency above 0.001) were also found in blood, which suggests that blood repertoires may mirror thyroid immune responses.

The TCR beta CDR3 regions were amplified from RNA transcripts. The TCR CDR3 was subjected to a first round of RT-PCR using the HTBI primer set and the Qiagen OneStep RT-PCR kit. A second multiplex PCR round built the libraries, followed by size selection and purification. Libraries were sequenced paired-end with 100 bp reads on an Illumina HiSeq2000. In the original analysis: SOAPnuke was used to process the raw data, removing reads that contained adapters or uncalled bases, had a mean Phred below 15, or lacked an exact match to the constant primer or identifier. High-quality paired reads were merged with COPE v1.2.5, and unique nucleotide sequences were defined as clonotypes. MiTCR v1.1 was used to align the clonotypes against IMGT TRBV, TRBD and TRBJ reference segments. Analysis was restricted to V-J combinations with a frequency above 0.0001, which covered 99.2% of repertoires. A TCS score was defined as the ratio between F50 (clonal expansion) and ExV (chaos), using BLOSUM62-based TCRdist between CDR3 peptides within each V-J. Welch's t-statistics and random forest reduced 500 to 650 V-J features to roughly 13, which were used in a naive Bayes classifier (R e1071). TCRdb handled the public reads itself, with Q25 trimming in fastp and clone calling in MiXCR, and kept productive beta chains. Merged by CDR3 protein, the rows form single entries marked with the most common genes and DNA. TCRdb assigned the V and J calls; the authors' analysis was not used. This sample comprises 500,000 to 550,000 distinct CDR3 sequences, nearly 20% of them detected only once. The top ten clones comprise about half of the sample.

The sequenced sample was blood. The origin of this receptor is a middle-aged man with Graves' ophthalmopathy. The sequence joins TRBV29-1 to TRBJ1-5, and possibly TRBD1, on 5 matching bases. DNA sequence: TGCAGCGTTGATGGGGGGGGTGTGAATCAGCCCCAGCATTTT. Translated, this gives CSVDGGGVNQPQHF.